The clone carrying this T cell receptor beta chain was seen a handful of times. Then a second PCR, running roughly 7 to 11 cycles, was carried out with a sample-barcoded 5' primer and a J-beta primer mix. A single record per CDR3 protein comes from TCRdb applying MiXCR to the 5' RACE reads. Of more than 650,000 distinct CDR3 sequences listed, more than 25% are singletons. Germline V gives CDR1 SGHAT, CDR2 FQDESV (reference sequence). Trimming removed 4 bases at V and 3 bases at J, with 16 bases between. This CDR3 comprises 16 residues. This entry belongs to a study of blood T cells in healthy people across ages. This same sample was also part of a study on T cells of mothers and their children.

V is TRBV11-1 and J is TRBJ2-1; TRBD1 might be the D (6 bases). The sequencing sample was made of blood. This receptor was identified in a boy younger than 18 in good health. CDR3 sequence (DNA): TGTGCCAGCAGCTGGGCCAGGGGCGGAAGCTACAATGAGCAGTTCTTC. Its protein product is CASSWARGGSYNEQFF.